This T cell receptor (beta chain) was sequenced for a study of patients and donors after allogeneic stem cell transplantation. This CDR3 spans 13 amino acids. Unmatched junction bases numbered 4, after V lost 5 bases and J lost 6 bases. The germline CDR1 and CDR2 sequences are MNHEY and SMNVEV (reference sequence). TCRdb fed the RT-PCR reads into MiXCR, producing one record per CDR3 protein. The sample lists more than 150,000 distinct CDR3 sequences, approximately 24% occurring once. Sequenced: blood, either unsorted or a sorted T cell fraction (not recorded which). The receptor was isolated from a human donor who was either an allogeneic HSCT recipient or a stem cell or donor lymphocyte infusion donor (not recorded which). It is not recorded whose cells these are; they may come from a transplant donor. J is TRBJ2-7 and V is TRBV27, with 10 positions matching TRBD2. CDR3 sequence reads: CASSGLAGAEQYF. The CDR3 DNA is TGTGCCAGCAGTGGCCTAGCGGGAGCCGAGCAGTACTTC.